A single sample is the source of the 9 T cell receptor beta chains below, sequenced in a study of T cell repertoires in cytomegalovirus infection. TCRdb ran MiXCR on the reads and lists one entry per CDR3 protein. The sample yields 200,000 to 300,000 distinct CDR3 sequences, approximately 13% seen once. The material sequenced was PBMCs. These receptors originate from a human donor in good health (CMV status not recorded). Some clones in this sample may be carry-over from other donors' samples.

In its sample, this clonotype was seen many times. The chain joins TRBV7-2 to TRBJ2-5; D might be TRBD1 (6 bases). From germline, CDR1 is SGHTA and CDR2 FQGNSA. The V and J ends lost 5 bases and 0 bases respectively, with 13 bases between them. The CDR3 is made up of 15 amino acids. The CDR3 region is CASSVDRGYQETQYF. The CDR3 DNA reads TGTGCCAGCAGCGTTGATAGGGGGTACCAAGAGACCCAGTACTTC.

This chain links TRBV3-1 with TRBJ1-5; 8 bases align to TRBD1. Germline V gives CDR1 LGHDT, CDR2 YNNKEL (reference sequence). V was pared by 1 base and J by 0 bases, with 2 bases of the junction left unmatched. This CDR3 comprises 16 residues. The CDR3 DNA follows: TGTGCCAGCAGCCAAGGGACAGGGAATAGCAATCAGCCCCAGCATTTT. Its translation: CASSQGTGNSNQPQHF.

In this sample, this clonotype turned up many times. This chain connects TRBV7-2 to TRBJ1-1; 7 nucleotides match TRBD1. The J segment lost 3 bases and the V segment lost 0 bases, leaving 1 base of the junction unmatched. From germline, CDR1 is SGHTA and CDR2 FQGNSA. The CDR3 runs 14 residues. CDR3 sequence reads: CASSLAGQYTEAFF. The CDR3 DNA is TGTGCCAGCAGCTTAGCGGGACAGTACACTGAAGCTTTCTTT.

The gene calls are TRBV29-1 and TRBJ2-5; perhaps D is TRBD1 or TRBD2 (5 bases each). Germline V lookup: CDR1 SQVTM, CDR2 ANQGSEA. The ends were cut back, 8 bases at V and 2 bases at J, with 12 bases in the middle. The length of the CDR3 is 12 residues. CDR3 protein: CSTGPRQETQYF. The CDR3 DNA follows: TGCAGCACGGGGCCACGACAAGAGACCCAGTACTTC.

This clonotype appeared many times. The CDR3 sequence is CASSQAGTGELFF. The CDR3, as DNA: TGTGCCAGCAGTCAGGCGGGCACCGGGGAGCTGTTTTTT. V and J are TRBV11-3 and TRBJ2-2, with D tentatively TRBD2 (5 bases). The CDR3 contains 13 residues. V was pared by 6 bases and J by 4 bases, with 9 bases between. CDR1 is SGHNT, CDR2 YENEEA, per germline.

At least ten counts were recorded for this clonotype. This chain connects TRBV28 to TRBJ1-1; a weak D match, TRBD1 (6 bases). Germline values: CDR1 MDHEN, CDR2 SYDVKM. V was cut by 10 bases and J by 2 bases, with 14 bases left in between. The CDR3 is 13 amino acids. Here the CDR3 DNA reads TGTGCCATCAAGGGTGGGGGCAACACTGAAGCTTTCTTT. It specifies CAIKGGGNTEAFF. Looking up the rest from reference TRBV28 and TRBJ1-1 gives the full variable domain: DVKVTQSSRYLVKRTGEKVFLECVQDMDHENMFWYRQDPGLGLRLIYFSYDVKMKEKGDIPEGYSVSREKKERFSLILESASTNQTSMYLCAIKGGGNTEAFFGQGTRLTVV.

The chain employs TRBV4-1 and TRBJ2-7; TRBD1 might be the D (6 bases). This CDR3 contains 15 residues. Germline V gene sequence: CDR1 MGHRA, CDR2 YSYEKL. Trimming removed 0 bases from V and 5 bases from J, with 14 bases in between. The CDR3 reads CASSQDLRGQNEQYF. Written as DNA, the CDR3 is TGCGCCAGCAGCCAAGATCTCAGGGGCCAGAACGAGCAGTACTTC.

The V call is TRBV4-3, the J call TRBJ2-1, with D uncertain. The CDR3 has 15 residues. V was trimmed by 0 bases and J by 6 bases, leaving 12 bases between them. The germline V gene has CDR1 LGHNA and CDR2 YSLEER. CDR3 in DNA: TGCGCCAGCAGCCAAGATCCTTATTCAGGCAATGAGCAGTTCTTC. This sequence encodes CASSQDPYSGNEQFF.

This clonotype has a count of ten or more. The DNA of the CDR3 is TGTGCCAGCAGCCCGACTGGAAACACCATATATTTT. Amino acid sequence: CASSPTGNTIYF. This sequence joins TRBV2 and TRBJ1-3, with unresolved D. Trimming shortened V by 6 bases and J by 2 bases, and 5 bases separated the two germline ends. Germline CDR1 SNHLY, CDR2 FYNNEI. This CDR3 spans 12 amino acids.